The subject of this entry is one TCR beta chain. Germline CDR1 reads KGHSH; CDR2 reads LQKENI. V dropped 1 base and J dropped 11 bases, with 14 bases sitting between them. There are 13 residues in the CDR3. Method: immunoSEQ multiplex PCR; TCRdb's copy keeps in-frame clones and lacks some. The sample consists of 9,500 to 15,000 clones, approximately 24% of them appearing once. These data are taken from a study of sequential checkpoint blockade in melanoma. Looking at the study overall: 91 pretreatment tumor DNA samples were TCRβ immunosequenced. Matched biopsies came pretreatment and at week 13 for about 24 patients.

Sample treatment: randomized to nivolumab then ipilimumab (arm A) or the reverse (arm B). Here the sequenced sample was tumor tissue (inferred from file names), taken from a patient given nivolumab and ipilimumab in sequence. The clonotype originates from a human donor with melanoma. The chain uses TRBV18 and TRBJ1-1; a weak D match, TRBD1 (5 bases). The CDR3 reads CASSPLSGLRAFF. CDR3 nucleotides: TGTGCCAGCTCACCACTCTCGGGGCTGAGGGCTTTCTTT.